The source of this TCR beta chain is a study of blood T cells in healthy people across ages. Turning to this clonotype: An end of the junction does not agree with germline; a read error may underlie this.

Germline V CDR1 and CDR2: SGHTA, FQGNSA. This CDR3 comprises 14 residues. Together with a sample-barcoded 5' primer, a J-beta primer mix was included in a second PCR lasting 7 to 11 cycles. A single record per CDR3 protein comes from TCRdb applying MiXCR to the 5' RACE reads. Here the sample spans over a million distinct CDR3 sequences, more than 35% being singletons. Those donating, healthy Caucasian individuals from Russia, were aged 6 to 90. The TCR sequence derives from a woman aged 55-69 years in good health. The chain couples TRBV7-2 to TRBJ1-6; no definite D call. The sequenced material came from blood. The DNA of the CDR3 is TGTGCCAGCAGCTTAGGCCCTTATAATTCACCCCCCCACTTT. It translates to CASSLGPYNSPPHF.